These 2 T cell receptor beta chains came from one sample sequenced in a study of tumor T cells in aggressive B-cell lymphoma. The protocol was immunoSEQ multiplex PCR, while the TCRdb copy is restricted to in-frame clones and leaves out a portion. The sample records 2,000 to 3,000 clones, approximately 80% being singletons. Sequencing used tumor tissue. These TCRs come from an adult with diffuse large B cell lymphoma.

This clone has just one count. J is TRBJ2-2 and V is TRBV2, with D unresolved. Germline V gene lookup returns CDR1 SNHLY and CDR2 FYNNEI. The CDR3 runs 13 residues. The V and J ends lost 1 base and 6 bases respectively, with 6 bases between them. The CDR3 nucleotides are TGTGCCAGCAGTGAAGTGCGTCCCGGGGAGCTGTTTTTT. Protein product: CASSEVRPGELFF.

J is TRBJ1-2 and V is TRBV27; the D gene is possibly TRBD1 (5 bases). The length of the CDR3 is 16 residues. V dropped 2 bases and J dropped 6 bases, with 19 bases sitting between them. The germline CDR1 and CDR2 sequences are MNHEY and SMNVEV (reference sequence). CDR3 loop: CASSLGLKGRRDGYTF. The CDR3 DNA reads TGTGCCAGCAGTTTAGGTTTGAAGGGGCGTAGGGATGGCTACACCTTC.